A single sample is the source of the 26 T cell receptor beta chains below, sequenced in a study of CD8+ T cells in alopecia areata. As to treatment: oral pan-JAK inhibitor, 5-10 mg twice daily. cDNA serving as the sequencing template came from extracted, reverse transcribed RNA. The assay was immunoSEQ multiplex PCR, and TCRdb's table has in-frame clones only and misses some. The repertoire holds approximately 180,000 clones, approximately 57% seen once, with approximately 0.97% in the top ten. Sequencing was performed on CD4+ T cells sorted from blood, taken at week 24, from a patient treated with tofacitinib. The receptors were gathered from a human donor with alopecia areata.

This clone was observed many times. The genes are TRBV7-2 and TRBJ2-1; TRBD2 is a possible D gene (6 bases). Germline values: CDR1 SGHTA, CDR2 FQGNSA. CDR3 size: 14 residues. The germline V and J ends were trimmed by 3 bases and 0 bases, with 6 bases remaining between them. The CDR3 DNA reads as TGTGCCAGCAGCTTCGGGAGCTCCTACAATGAGCAGTTCTTC. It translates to CASSFGSSYNEQFF. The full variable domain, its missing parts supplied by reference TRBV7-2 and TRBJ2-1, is GAGVSQSPSNKVTEKGKDVELRCDPISGHTALYWYRQSLGQGLEFLIYFQGNSAPDKSGLPSDRFSAERTGGSVSTLTIQRTQQEDSAVYLCASSFGSSYNEQFFGPGTRLTVL.

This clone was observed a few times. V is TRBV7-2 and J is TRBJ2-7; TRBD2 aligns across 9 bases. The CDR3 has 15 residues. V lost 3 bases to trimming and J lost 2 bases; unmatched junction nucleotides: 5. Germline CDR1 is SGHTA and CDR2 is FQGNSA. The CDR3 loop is CASSFGLATTYEQYF. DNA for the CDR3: TGTGCCAGCAGCTTCGGACTAGCGACGACCTACGAGCAGTACTTC.

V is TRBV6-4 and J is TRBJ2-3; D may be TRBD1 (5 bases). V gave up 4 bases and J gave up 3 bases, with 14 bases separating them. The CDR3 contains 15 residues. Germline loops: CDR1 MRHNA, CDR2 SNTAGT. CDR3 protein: CASSAKGSSTDTQYF. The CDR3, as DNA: TGTGCCAGCAGTGCGAAGGGGTCGTCAACAGATACGCAGTATTTT.

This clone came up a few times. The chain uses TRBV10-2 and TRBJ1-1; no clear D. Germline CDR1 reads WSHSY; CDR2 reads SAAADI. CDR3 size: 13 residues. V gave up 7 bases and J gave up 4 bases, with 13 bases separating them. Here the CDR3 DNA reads TGCGCCAGCAATCAAGGGCTGGTCACTGAAGCTTTCTTT. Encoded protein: CASNQGLVTEAFF.

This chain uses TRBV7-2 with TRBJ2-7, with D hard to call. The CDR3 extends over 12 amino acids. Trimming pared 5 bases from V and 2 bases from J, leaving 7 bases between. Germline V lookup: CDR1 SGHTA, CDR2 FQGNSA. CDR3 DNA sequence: TGTGCCAGCAGCAGCGCGCCCTACGAGCAGTACTTC. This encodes CASSSAPYEQYF.

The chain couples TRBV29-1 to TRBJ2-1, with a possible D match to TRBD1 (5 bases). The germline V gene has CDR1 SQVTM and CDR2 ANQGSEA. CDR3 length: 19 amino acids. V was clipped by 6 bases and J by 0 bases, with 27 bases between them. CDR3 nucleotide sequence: TGCAGCGTGAAGCCTCTCCCGGTAGGGGTTTTCAGCTCCTACAATGAGCAGTTCTTC. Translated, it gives CSVKPLPVGVFSSYNEQFF.

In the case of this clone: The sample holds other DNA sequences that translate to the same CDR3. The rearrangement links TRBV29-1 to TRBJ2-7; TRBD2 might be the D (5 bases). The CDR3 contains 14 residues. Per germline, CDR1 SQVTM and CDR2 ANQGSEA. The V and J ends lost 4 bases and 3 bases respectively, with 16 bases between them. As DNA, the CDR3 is TGCAGCGTTGGACTCGGTGCAGGAGGCTACGAGCAGTACTTC. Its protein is CSVGLGAGGYEQYF.

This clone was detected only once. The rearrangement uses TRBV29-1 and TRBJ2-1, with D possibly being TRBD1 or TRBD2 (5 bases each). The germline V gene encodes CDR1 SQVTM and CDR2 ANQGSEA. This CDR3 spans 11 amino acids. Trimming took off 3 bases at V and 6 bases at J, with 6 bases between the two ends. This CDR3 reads CSVERGNEQFF. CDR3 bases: TGCAGCGTTGAGAGGGGCAATGAGCAGTTCTTC.

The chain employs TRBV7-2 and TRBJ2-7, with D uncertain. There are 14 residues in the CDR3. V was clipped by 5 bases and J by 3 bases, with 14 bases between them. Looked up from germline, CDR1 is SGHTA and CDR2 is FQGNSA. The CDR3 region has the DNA TGTGCCAGCAGCCGTAATCCCAGTGACTACGAGCAGTACTTC. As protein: CASSRNPSDYEQYF.

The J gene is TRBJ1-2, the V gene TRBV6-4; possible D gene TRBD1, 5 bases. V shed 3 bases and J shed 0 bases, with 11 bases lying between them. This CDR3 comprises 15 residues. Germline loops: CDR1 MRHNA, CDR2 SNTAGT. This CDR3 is CASSDNSRANYGYTF. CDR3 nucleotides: TGTGCCAGCAGTGATAACAGCAGGGCTAACTATGGCTACACCTTC.

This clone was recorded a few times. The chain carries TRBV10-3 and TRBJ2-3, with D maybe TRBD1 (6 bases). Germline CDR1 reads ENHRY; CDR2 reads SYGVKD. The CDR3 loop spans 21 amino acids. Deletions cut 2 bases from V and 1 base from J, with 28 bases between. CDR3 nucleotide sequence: TGTGCCATCAGTGAGCCGACAGGCCTGTCGCTGGGGCTAGCCGGCACAGATACGCAGTATTTT. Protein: CAISEPTGLSLGLAGTDTQYF.

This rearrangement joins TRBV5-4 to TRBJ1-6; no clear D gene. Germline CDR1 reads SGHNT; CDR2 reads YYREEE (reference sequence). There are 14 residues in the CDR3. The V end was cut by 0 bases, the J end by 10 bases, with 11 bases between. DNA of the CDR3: TGTGCCAGCAGCTTGGAATCACAAAGCTCACCCCTCCACTTT. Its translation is CASSLESQSSPLHF.

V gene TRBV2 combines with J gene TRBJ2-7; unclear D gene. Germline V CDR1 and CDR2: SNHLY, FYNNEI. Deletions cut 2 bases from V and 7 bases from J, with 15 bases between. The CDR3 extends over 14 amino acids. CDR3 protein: CASSESPVTSEQYF. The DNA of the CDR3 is TGTGCCAGCAGTGAATCCCCAGTAACCTCAGAGCAGTACTTC.

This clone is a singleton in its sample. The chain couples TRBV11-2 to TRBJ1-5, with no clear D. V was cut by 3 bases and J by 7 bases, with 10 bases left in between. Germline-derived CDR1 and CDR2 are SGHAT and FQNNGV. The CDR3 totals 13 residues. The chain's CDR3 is CASSFGRGQPQHF. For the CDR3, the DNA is TGTGCCAGCAGCTTCGGACGGGGACAGCCCCAGCATTTT.

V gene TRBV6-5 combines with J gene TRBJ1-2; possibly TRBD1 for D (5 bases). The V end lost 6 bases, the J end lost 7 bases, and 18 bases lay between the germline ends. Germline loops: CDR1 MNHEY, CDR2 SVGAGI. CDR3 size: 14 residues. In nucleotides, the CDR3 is TGTGCCAGCAGCGTGAAACGGGGGTATCGTGGCTACACCTTC. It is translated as CASSVKRGYRGYTF.

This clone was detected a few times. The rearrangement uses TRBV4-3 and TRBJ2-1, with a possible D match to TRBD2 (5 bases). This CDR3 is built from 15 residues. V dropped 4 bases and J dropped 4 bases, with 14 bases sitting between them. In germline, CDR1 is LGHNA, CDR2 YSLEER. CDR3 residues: CASSPGLLSYNEQFF. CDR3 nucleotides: TGCGCCAGCAGCCCCGGACTCTTGTCGTACAATGAGCAGTTCTTC.

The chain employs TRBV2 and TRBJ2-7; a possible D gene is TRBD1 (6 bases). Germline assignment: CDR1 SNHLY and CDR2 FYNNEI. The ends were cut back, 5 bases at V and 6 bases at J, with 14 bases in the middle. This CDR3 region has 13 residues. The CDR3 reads CASSSEGVGEQYF. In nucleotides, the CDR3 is TGTGCCAGCAGTAGCGAGGGGGTGGGCGAGCAGTACTTC.

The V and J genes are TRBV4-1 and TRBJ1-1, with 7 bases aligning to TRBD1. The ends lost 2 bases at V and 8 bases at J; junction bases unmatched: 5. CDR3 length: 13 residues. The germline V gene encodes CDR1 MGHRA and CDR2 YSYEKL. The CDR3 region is CASSQISGGEAFF. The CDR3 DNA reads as TGCGCCAGCAGCCAAATTTCAGGGGGAGAAGCTTTCTTT.

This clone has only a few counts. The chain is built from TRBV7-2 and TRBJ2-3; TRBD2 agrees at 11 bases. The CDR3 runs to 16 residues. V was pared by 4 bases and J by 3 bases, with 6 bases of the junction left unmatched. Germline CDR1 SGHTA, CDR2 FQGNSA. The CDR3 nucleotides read TGTGCCAGCAGCTCCTCTAGCGGGGGGCCGACAGATACGCAGTATTTT. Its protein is CASSSSSGGPTDTQYF.

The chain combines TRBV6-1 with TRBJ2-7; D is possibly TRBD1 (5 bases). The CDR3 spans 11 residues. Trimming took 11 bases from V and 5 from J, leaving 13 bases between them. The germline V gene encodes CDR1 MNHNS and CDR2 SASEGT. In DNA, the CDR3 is TGTGCCCTGCAGGGTTTTAACGAGCAGTACTTC. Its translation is CALQGFNEQYF.

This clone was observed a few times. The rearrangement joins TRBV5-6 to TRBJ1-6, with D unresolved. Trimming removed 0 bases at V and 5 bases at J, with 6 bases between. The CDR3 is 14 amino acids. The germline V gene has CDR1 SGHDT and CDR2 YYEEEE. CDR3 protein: CASSLGRNNSPLHF. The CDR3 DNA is TGTGCCAGCAGCTTGGGCAGGAATAATTCACCCCTCCACTTT.

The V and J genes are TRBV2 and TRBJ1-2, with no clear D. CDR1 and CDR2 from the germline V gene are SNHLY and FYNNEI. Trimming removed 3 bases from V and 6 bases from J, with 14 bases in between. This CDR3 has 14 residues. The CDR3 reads CASSDVGVQNGYTF. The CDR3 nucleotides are TGTGCCAGCAGTGATGTTGGAGTTCAAAATGGCTACACCTTC.

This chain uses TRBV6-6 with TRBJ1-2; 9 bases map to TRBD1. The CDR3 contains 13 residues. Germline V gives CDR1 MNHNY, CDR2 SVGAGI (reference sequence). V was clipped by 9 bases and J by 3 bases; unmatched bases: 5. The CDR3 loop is CASNRGPYYGYTF. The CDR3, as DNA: TGTGCCAGTAACAGGGGGCCATACTATGGCTACACCTTC.

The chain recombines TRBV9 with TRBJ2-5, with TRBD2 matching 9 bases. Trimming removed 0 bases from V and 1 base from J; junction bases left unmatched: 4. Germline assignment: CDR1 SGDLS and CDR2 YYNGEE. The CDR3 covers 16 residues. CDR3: CASSVGAGGSQETQYF. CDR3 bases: TGTGCCAGCAGCGTAGGAGCGGGGGGTTCCCAAGAGACCCAGTACTTC. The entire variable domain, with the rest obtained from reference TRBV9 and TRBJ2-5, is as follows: DSGVTQTPKHLITATGQRVTLRCSPRSGDLSVYWYQQSLDQGLQFLIQYYNGEERAKGNILERFSAQQFPDLHSELNLSSLELGDSALYFCASSVGAGGSQETQYFGPGTRLLVL.

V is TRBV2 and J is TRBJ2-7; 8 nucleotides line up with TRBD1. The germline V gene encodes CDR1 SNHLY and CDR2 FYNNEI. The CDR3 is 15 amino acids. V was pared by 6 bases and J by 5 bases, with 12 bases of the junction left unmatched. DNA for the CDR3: TGTGCCAGCAGCGACCGGACAGGGATTGGCAACGAGCAGTACTTC. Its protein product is CASSDRTGIGNEQYF.

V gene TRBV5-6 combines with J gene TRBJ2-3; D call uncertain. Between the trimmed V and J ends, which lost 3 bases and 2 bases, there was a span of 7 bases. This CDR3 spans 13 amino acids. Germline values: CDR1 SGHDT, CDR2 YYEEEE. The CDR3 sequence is CASSSVFTDTQYF. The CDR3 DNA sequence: TGTGCCAGCAGCTCCGTATTCACAGATACGCAGTATTTT.